This TCR beta chain was captured by sequencing in a study of shared T cell receptors in the human thymus. This clone was recorded once. The repertoire was sequenced with immunoSEQ multiplex PCR; TCRdb's copy has only in-frame clones and lacks some. The sample records hundreds of thousands of clones, 88% being singletons. Germline V gene sequence: CDR1 SGHNT, CDR2 YYREEE (reference sequence). Trimming cost V 5 bases and J 5 bases, with 22 bases left between them. This CDR3 has 16 residues. These records were also assigned to another study, of human thymus T cells.

The material sequenced was thymocytes. The gene calls are TRBV5-4 and TRBJ2-5; perhaps TRBD2 as D (6 bases). This TCR was sampled from a boy younger than two with a congenital heart defect. The CDR3 DNA sequence: TGTGCCAGCAGACTCCTTGGAGGGGACCCAAGGGAGACCCAGTACTTC. Its translation: CASRLLGGDPRETQYF.